Each of the 4 T cell receptor beta chains below was sequenced from the same sample in a study of Ad26.COV2.S vaccination and SARS-CoV-2 variants. Documented treatment: roughly 19 received Ad26.COV2.S at low or high dose, single or two shots; several received placebo; per-sample allocation not given. Sampling was performed 63 days after the first vaccine or placebo injection. Measured with immunoSEQ multiplex PCR; TCRdb has only the in-frame clones, and not every one. The sample lists hundreds of thousands of clones, approximately 90% occurring once. The sequencing used peripheral blood, collected in a trial of Ad26.COV2.S vaccine versus placebo. The receptors here all came from a person aged 18-65 years who received the Ad26.COV2.S COVID-19 vaccine or a placebo.

V and J are TRBV14 and TRBJ2-3, with a weak D call TRBD2 (5 bases). Trimming removed 4 bases at V and 2 bases at J, with 13 bases between. Germline V gives CDR1 SGHDN, CDR2 FVKESK. There are 15 residues in the CDR3. CDR3 region: CASSLTGMDTDTQYF. The CDR3, as DNA: TGTGCCAGCAGCCTTACCGGGATGGACACAGATACGCAGTATTTT.

The chain employs TRBV19 and TRBJ2-5; D may be TRBD1 or TRBD2 (5 bases each). The CDR3 has 14 amino acids. V lost 5 bases and J 1 base, leaving 11 bases between the germline ends. From germline, CDR1 is LNHDA and CDR2 SQIVND (reference sequence). The CDR3 nucleotides are TGTGCCAGTAGTGGGGACGCGGGCCAAGAGACCCAGTACTTC. Amino acid sequence: CASSGDAGQETQYF.

This clone was seen a single time. J is TRBJ2-2 and V is TRBV5-8; the match to TRBD1 covers 10 bases. CDR3 length: 16 residues. The V gene's germline CDR1 is SGHTS and CDR2 YDEGEE. V shed 9 bases and J 5 bases; nucleotides not matched to a gene: 13. The CDR3 nucleotides are TGTGCCACTTCTACCAGACAGGGGGCGAGGACCGGGGAGCTGTTTTTT. Translation gives CATSTRQGARTGELFF.

V and J are TRBV12-3 or TRBV12-4 and TRBJ2-7, with D perhaps matching TRBD1 (5 bases). The ends were cut back, 4 bases at V and 7 bases at J, with 8 bases in the middle. This CDR3 has 11 amino acids. For the CDR3, the DNA is TGTGCCAGCAGTTCAGGGAAGGAGCAGTACTTC. Its translation: CASSSGKEQYF.